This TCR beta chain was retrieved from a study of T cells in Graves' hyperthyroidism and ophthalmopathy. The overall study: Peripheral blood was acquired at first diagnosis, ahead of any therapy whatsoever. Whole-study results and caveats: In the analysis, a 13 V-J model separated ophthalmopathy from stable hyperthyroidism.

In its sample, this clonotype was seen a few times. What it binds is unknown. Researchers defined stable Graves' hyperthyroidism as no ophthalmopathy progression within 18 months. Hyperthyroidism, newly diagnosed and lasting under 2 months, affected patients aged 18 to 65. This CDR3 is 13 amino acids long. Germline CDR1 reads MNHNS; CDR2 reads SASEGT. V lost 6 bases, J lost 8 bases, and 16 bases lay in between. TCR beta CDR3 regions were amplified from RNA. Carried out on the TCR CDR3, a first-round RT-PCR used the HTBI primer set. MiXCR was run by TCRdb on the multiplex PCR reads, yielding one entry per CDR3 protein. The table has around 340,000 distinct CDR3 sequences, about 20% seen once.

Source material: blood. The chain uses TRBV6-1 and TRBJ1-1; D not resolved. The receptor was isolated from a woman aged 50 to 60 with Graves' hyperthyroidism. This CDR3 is CASREGGTSEAFF. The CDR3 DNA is TGTGCCAGCAGGGAGGGTGGAACCTCAGAAGCTTTCTTT.